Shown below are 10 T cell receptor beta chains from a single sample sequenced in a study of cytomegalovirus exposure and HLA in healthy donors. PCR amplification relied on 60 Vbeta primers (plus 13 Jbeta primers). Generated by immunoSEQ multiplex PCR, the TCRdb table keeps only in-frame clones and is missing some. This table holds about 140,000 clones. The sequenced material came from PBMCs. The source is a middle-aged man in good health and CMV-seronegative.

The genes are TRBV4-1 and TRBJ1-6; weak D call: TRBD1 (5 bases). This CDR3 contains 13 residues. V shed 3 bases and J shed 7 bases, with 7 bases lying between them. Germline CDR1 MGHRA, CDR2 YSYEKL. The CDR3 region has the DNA TGCGCCAGCAGCCAGGACATCAATTCACCCCTCCACTTT. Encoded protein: CASSQDINSPLHF.

The CDR3 DNA follows: TGTGCCAGCAGCTCACGACGACAGCCCAACTATGGCTACACCTTC. As protein: CASSSRRQPNYGYTF. The chain uses TRBV11-2 and TRBJ1-2; possible D gene TRBD1, 5 bases. CDR3 length: 15 residues. V was pared by 4 bases and J by 2 bases, with 14 bases between. Germline CDR1 reads SGHAT; CDR2 reads FQNNGV.

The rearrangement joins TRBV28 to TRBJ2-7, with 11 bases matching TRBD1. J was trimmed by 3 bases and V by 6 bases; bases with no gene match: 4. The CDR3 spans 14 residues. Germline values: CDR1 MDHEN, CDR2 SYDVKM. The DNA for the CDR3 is TGTGCCAGCAGGGAAGGGACAGGGGGCTACGAGCAGTACTTC. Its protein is CASREGTGGYEQYF.

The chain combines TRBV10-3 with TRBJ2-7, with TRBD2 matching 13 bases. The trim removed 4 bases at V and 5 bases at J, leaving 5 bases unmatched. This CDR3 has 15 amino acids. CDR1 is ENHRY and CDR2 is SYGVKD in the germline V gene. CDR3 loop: CAISVGGTSGDEQYF. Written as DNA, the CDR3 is TGTGCCATCAGTGTGGGGGGGACTAGCGGGGACGAGCAGTACTTC.

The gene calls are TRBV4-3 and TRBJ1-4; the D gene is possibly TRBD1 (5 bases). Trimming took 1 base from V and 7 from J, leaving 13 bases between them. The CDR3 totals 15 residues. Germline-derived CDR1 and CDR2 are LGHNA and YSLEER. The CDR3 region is CASSQAGLGAEKLFF. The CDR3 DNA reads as TGCGCCAGCAGCCAAGCGGGCCTTGGGGCTGAAAAACTGTTTTTT.

The CDR3 DNA follows: TGCGCCAGCAGCTTGGCCGATCGGACTAGCGGCACAGATACGCAGTATTTT. This encodes CASSLADRTSGTDTQYF. This chain links TRBV5-1 with TRBJ2-3; 9 bases agree with TRBD2. In germline, CDR1 is SGHRS, CDR2 YFSETQ. The CDR3 is 17 amino acids. V lost 0 bases to trimming and J lost 1 base; unmatched junction nucleotides: 6.

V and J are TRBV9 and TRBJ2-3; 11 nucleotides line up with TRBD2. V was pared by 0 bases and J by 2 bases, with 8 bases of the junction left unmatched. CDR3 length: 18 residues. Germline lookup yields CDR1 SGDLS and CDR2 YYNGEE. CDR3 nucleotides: TGTGCCAGCAGCGTAGGGGCTAGCGGGGGGTTTCCCACAGATACGCAGTATTTT. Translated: CASSVGASGGFPTDTQYF. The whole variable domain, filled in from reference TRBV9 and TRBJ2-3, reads DSGVTQTPKHLITATGQRVTLRCSPRSGDLSVYWYQQSLDQGLQFLIQYYNGEERAKGNILERFSAQQFPDLHSELNLSSLELGDSALYFCASSVGASGGFPTDTQYFGPGTRLTVL.

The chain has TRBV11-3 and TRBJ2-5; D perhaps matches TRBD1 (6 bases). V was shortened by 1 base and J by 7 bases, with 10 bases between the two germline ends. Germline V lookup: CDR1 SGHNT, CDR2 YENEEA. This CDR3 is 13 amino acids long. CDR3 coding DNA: TGTGCCAGCAGCTTAGGAACACAGGGGACCCAGTACTTC. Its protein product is CASSLGTQGTQYF.

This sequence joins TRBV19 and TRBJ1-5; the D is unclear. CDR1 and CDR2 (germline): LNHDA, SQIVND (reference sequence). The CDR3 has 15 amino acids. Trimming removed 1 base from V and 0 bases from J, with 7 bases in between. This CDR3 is CASSIVTISNQPQHF. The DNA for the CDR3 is TGTGCCAGTAGTATAGTCACTATTAGCAATCAGCCCCAGCATTTT.

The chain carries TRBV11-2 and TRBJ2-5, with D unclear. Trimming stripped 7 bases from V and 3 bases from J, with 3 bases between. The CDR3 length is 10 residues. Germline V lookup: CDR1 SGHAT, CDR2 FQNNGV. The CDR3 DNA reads TGTGCCAGCATCGAAGAGACCCAGTACTTC. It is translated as CASIEETQYF.